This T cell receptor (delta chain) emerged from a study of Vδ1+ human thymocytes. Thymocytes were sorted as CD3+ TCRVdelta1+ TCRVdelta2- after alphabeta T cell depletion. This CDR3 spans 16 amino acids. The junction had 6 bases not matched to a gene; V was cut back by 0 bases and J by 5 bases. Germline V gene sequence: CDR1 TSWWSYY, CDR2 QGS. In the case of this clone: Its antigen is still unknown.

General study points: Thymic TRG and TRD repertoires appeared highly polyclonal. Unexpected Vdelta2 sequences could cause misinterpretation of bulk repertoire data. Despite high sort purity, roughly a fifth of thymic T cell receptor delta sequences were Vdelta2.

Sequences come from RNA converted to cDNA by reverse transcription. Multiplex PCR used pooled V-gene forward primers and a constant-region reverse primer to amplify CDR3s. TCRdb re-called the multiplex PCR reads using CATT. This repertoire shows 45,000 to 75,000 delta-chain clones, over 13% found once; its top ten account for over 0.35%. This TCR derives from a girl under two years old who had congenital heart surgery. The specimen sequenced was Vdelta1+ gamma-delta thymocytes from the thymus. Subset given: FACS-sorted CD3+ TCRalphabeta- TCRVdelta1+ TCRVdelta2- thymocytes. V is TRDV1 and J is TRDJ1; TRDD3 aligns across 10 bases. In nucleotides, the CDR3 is TGTGCTCTTGGGGAACTGTCCGGGGGATACGCTGATAAACTCATCTTT. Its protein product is CALGELSGGYADKLIF.